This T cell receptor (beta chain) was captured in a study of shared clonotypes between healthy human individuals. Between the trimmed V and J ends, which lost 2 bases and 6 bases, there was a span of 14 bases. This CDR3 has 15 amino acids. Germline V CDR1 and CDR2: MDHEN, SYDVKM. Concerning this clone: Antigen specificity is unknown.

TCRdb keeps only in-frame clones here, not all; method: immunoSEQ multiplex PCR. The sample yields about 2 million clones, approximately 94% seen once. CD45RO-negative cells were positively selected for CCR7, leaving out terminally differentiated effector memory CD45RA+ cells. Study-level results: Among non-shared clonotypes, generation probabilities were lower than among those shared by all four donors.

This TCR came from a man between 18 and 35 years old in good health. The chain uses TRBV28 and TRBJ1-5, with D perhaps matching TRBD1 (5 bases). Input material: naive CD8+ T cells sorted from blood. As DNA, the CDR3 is TGTGCCAGCAGTTTAAGAATCAGGGTTGGTCAGCCCCAGCATTTT. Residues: CASSLRIRVGQPQHF.